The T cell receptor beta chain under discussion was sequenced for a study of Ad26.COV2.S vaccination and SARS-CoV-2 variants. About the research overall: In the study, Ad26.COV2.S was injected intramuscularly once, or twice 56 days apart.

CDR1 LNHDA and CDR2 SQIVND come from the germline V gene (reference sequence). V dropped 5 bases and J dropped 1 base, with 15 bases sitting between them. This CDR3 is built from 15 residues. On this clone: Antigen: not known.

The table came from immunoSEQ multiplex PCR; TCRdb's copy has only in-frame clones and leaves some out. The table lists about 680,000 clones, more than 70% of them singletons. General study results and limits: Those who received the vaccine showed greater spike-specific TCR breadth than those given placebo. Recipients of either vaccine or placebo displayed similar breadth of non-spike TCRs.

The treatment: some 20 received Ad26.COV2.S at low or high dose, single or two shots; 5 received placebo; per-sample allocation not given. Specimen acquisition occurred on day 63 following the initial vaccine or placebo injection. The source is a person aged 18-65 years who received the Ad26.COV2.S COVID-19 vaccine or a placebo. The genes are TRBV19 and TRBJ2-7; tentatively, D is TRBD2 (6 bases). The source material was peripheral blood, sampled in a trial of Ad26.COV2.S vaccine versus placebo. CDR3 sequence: CASSATLGLSYEQYF. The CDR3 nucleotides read TGTGCCAGTAGTGCTACCCTGGGACTTTCCTACGAGCAGTACTTC.